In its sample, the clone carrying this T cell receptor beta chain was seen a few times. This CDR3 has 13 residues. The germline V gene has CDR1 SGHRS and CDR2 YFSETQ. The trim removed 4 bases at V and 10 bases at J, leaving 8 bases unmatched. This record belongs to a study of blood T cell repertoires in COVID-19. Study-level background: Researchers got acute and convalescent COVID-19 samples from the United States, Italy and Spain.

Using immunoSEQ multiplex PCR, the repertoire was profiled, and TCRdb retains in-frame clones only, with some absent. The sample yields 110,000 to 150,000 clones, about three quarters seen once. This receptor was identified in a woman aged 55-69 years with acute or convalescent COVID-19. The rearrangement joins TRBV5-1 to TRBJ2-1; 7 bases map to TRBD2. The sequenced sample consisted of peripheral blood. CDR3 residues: CASSRSLAGEQFF. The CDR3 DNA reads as TGCGCCAGCAGCCGGTCATTAGCGGGCGAGCAGTTCTTC.